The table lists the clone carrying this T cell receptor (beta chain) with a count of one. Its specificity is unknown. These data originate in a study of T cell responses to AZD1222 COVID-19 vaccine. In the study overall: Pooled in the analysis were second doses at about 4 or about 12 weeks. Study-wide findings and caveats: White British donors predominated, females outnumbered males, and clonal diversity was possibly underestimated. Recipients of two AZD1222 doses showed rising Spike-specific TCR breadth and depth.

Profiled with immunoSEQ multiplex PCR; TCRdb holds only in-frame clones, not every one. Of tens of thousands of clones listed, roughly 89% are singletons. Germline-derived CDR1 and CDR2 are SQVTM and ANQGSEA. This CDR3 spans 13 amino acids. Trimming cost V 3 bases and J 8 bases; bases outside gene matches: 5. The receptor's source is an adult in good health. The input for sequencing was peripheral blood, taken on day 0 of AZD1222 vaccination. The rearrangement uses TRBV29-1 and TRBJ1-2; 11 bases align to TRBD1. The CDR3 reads CSVDTDRGRGYTF. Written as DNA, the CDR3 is TGCAGCGTTGACACGGACAGGGGGCGAGGCTACACCTTC.